This T cell receptor (beta chain) emerged from a study of T cell responses to AZD1222 COVID-19 vaccine. Repertoires were generated with immunoSEQ multiplex PCR, while TCRdb's copy carries only in-frame clones and drops some. This sample has about 120,000 clones, with 80% to 95% found just once. The CDR3 totals 13 residues. CDR1 SGHTA and CDR2 FQGTGA come from the germline V gene. Trimming shortened V by 2 bases and J by 7 bases, and 11 bases separated the two germline ends. Overall study findings and caveats: AZD1222 recipients seropositive at baseline numbered only five to seven.

A note on this clone: Its antigen is undetermined.

The V call is TRBV7-3, the J call TRBJ1-1, with D perhaps matching TRBD1 (5 bases). Sequencing used peripheral blood, obtained 28 days after the second dose of the MenACWY control vaccine. This receptor was obtained from an adult who received the MenACWY meningococcal vaccine as a control. The CDR3: CASSLSGWGEAFF. CDR3 nucleotides: TGTGCCAGCAGCTTATCAGGGTGGGGTGAAGCTTTCTTT.